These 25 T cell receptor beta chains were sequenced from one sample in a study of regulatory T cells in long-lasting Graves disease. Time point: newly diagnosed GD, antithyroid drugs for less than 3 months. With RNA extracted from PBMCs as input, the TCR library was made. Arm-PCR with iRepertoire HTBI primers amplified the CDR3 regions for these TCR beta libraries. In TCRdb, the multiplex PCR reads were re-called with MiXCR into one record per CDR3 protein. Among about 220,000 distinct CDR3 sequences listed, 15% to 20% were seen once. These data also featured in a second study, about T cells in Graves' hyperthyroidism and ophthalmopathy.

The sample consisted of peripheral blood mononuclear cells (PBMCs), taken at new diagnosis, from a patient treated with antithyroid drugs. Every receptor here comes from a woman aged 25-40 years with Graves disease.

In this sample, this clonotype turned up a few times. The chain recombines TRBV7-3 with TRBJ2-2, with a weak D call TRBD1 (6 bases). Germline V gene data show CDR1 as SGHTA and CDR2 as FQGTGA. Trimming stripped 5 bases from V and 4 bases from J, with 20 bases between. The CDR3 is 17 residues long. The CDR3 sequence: CASSPMDSRLSTGELFF. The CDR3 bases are TGTGCCAGCAGCCCCATGGACAGCAGGTTGAGCACCGGGGAGCTGTTTTTT.

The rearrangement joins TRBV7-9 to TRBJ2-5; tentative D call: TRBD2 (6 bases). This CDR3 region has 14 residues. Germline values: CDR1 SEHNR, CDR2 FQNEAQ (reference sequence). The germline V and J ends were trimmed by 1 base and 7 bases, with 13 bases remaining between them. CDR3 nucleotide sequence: TGTGCCAGCAGCTTAGATGGGAGGATGGCGACCCAGTACTTC. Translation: CASSLDGRMATQYF.

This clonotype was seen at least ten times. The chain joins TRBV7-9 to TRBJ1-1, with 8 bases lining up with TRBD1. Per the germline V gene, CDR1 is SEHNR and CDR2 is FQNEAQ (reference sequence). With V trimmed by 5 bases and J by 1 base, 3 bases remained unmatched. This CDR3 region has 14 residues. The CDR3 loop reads CASSPTGGNTEAFF. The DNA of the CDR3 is TGTGCCAGCAGCCCAACAGGGGGGAACACTGAAGCTTTCTTT. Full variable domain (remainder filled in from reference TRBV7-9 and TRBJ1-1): DTGVSQNPRHKITKRGQNVTFRCDPISEHNRLYWYRQTLGQGPEFLTYFQNEAQLEKSRLLSDRFSAERPKGSFSTLEIQRTEQGDSAMYLCASSPTGGNTEAFFGQGTRLTVV.

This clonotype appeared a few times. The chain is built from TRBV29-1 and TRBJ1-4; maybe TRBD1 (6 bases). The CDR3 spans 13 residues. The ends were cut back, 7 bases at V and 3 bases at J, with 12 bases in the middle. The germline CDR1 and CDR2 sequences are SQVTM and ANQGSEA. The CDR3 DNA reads TGCAGCGGGGGAGACAGGTCTAATGAAAAACTGTTTTTT. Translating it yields CSGGDRSNEKLFF.

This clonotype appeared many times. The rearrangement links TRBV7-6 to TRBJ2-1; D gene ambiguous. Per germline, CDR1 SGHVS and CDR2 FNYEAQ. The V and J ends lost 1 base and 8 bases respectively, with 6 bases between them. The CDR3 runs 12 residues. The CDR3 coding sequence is TGTGCCAGCAGCTTAGTTCAAGATGAGCAGTTCTTC. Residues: CASSLVQDEQFF.

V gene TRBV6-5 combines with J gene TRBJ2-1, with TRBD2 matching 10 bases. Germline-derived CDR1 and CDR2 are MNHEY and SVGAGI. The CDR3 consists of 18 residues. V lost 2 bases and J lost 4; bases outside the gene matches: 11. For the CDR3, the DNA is TGTGCCAGCAGTTACCCCGGGGAAGCGGGAGGGAAGTACAATGAGCAGTTCTTC. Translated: CASSYPGEAGGKYNEQFF.

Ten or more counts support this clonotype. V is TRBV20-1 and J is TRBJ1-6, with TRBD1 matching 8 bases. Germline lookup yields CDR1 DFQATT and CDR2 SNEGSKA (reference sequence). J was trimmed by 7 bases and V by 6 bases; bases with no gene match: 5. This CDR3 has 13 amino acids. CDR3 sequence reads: CSAAGTGNSPLHF. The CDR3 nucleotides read TGCAGTGCAGCCGGGACAGGAAATTCACCCCTCCACTTT.

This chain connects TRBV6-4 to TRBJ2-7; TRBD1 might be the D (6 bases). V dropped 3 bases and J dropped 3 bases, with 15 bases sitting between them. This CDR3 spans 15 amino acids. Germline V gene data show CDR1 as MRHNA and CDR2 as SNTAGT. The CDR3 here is CASSEIGGQNYEQYF. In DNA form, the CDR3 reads TGTGCCAGCAGTGAAATTGGAGGACAGAACTACGAGCAGTACTTC.

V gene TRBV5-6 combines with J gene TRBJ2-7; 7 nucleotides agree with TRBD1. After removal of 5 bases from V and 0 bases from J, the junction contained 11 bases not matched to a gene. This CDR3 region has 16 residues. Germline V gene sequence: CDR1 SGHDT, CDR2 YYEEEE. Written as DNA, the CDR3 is TGTGCCAGCAGTCCGGATCTGGGGACAGCCTCCTACGAGCAGTACTTC. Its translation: CASSPDLGTASYEQYF.

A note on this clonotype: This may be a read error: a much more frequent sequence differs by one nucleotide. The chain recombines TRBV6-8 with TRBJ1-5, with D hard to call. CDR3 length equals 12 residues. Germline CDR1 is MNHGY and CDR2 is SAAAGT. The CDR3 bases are TGTACCAGCAGTGAACGGGCGGGGCCCCAGCATTTT. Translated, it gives CTSSERAGPQHF.

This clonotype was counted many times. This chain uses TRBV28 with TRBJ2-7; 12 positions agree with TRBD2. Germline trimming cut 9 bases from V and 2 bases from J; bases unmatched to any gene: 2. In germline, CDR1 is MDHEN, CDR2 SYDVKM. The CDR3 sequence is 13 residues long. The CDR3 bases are TGTGCCAGTCGGACTAGCGGGGCCTACGAGCAGTACTTC. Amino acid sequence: CASRTSGAYEQYF.

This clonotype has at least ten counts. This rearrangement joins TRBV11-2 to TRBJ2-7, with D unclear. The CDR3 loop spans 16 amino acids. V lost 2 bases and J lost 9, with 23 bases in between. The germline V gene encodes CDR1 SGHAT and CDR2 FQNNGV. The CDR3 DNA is TGTGCCAGCAGCTTAACGTCCCCAATCGGCGACTTGGGGCAGTACTTC. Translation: CASSLTSPIGDLGQYF.

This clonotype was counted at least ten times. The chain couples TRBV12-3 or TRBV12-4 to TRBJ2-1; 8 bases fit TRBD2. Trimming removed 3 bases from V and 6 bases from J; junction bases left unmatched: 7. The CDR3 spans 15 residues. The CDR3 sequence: CASSFRGGSGNEQFF. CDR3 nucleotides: TGTGCCAGCAGTTTCCGGGGGGGCAGTGGCAATGAGCAGTTCTTC.

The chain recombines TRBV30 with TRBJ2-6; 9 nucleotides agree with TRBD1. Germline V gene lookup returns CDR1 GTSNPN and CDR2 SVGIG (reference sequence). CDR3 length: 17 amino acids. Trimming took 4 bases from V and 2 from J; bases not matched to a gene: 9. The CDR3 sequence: CAWNRPRQGAGANVLTF. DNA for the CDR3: TGTGCCTGGAACCGCCCCCGACAGGGGGCTGGGGCCAACGTCCTGACTTTC. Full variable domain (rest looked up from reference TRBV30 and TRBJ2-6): SQTIHQWPATLVQPVGSPLSLECTVEGTSNPNLYWYRQAAGRGLQLLFYSVGIGQISSEVPQNLSASRPQDRQFILSSKKLLLSDSGFYLCAWNRPRQGAGANVLTFGAGSRLTVL.

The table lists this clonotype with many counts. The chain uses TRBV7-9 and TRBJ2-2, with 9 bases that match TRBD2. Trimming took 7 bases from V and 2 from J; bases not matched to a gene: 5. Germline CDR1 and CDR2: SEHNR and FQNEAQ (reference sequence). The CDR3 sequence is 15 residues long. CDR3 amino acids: CASTRGGLNTGELFF. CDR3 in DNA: TGTGCCAGCACGCGGGGGGGTCTTAACACCGGGGAGCTGTTTTTT.

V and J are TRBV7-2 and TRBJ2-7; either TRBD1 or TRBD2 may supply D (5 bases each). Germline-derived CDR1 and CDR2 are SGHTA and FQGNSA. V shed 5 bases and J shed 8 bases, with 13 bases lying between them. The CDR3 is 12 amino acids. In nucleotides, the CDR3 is TGTGCCAGCAGCCCCGACCGGGGCCAGCAGTACTTC. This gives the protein CASSPDRGQQYF.

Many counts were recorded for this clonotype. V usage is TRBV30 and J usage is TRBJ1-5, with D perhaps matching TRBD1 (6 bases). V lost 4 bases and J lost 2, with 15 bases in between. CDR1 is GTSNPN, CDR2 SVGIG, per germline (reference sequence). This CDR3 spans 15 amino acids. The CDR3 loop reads CAWTRGGAGNQPQHF. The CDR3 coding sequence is TGTGCCTGGACCAGGGGAGGGGCGGGCAATCAGCCCCAGCATTTT.

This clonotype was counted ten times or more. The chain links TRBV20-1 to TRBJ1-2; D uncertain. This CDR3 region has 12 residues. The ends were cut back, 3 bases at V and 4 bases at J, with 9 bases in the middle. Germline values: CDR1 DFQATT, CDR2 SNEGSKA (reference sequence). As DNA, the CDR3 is TGCAGTGCTAGTGAGGATTTCTATGGCTACACCTTC. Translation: CSASEDFYGYTF.

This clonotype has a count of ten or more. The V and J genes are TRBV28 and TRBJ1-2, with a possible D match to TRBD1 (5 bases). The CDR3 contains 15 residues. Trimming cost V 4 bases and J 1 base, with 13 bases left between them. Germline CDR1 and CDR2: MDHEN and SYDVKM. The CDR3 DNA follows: TGTGCCAGCAGTTCCCTGCGGGGGGTTAACTATGGCTACACCTTC. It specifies CASSSLRGVNYGYTF.

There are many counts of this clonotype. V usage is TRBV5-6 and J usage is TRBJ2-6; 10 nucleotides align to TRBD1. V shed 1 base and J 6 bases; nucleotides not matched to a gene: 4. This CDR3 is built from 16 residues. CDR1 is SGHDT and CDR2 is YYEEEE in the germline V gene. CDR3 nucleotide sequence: TGTGCCAGCAGCTTGTTCGGACAGGGGGTGGCCAACGTCCTGACTTTC. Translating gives CASSLFGQGVANVLTF.

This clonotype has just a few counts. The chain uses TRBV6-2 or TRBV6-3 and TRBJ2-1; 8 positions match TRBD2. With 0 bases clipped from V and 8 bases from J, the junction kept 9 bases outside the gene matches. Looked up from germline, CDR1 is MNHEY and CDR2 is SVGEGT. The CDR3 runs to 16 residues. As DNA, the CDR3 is TGTGCCAGCAGTTACTCGAGACGGGGGCGGGAGGATGAGCAGTTCTTC. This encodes CASSYSRRGREDEQFF.

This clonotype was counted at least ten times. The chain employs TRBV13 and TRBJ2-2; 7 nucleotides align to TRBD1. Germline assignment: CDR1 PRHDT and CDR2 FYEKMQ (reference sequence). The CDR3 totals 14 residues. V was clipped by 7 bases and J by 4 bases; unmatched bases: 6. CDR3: CASTSTGPTGELFF. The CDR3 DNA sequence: TGTGCCAGCACCTCGACAGGGCCCACCGGGGAGCTGTTTTTT.

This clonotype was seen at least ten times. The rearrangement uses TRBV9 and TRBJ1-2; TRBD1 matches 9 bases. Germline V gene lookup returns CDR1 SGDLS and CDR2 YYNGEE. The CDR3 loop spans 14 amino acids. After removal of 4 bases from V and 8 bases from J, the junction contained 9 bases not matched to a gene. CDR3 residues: CASSSRGTGFGYTF. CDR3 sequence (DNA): TGTGCCAGCAGCTCCCGCGGGACAGGGTTCGGCTACACCTTC. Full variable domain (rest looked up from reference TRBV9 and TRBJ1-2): DSGVTQTPKHLITATGQRVTLRCSPRSGDLSVYWYQQSLDQGLQFLIQYYNGEERAKGNILERFSAQQFPDLHSELNLSSLELGDSALYFCASSSRGTGFGYTFGSGTRLTVV.

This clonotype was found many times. This CDR3 is CASSHPGQGKITGELFF. The CDR3 DNA reads TGCGCCAGCAGCCATCCCGGACAGGGCAAGATCACCGGGGAGCTGTTTTTT. The V gene is TRBV4-1, the J gene TRBJ2-2; TRBD1 aligns across 8 bases. CDR1 MGHRA and CDR2 YSYEKL come from the germline V gene. This CDR3 region has 17 residues. J lost 4 bases, V lost 3 bases, and 10 bases had no gene match.

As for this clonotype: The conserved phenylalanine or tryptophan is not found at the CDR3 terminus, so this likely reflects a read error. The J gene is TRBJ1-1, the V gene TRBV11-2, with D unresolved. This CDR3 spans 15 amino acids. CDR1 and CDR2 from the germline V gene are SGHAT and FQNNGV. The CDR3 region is CASSLEVSLNTEAFS. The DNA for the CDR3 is TGTGCCAGCAGCTTAGAAGTCTCCCTGAACACCGAAGCTTTCTCT.